This T cell receptor (beta chain) comes out of a study of T cell responses to AZD1222 COVID-19 vaccine. Pooling was applied to second doses at about 4 or about 12 weeks. General study points: In a largely white British group with more females than males, clonal diversity was possibly underestimated. Reports indicate that nearly half of spike-specific TCRs are directed at unmutated variant regions.

Assay: immunoSEQ multiplex PCR; the TCRdb copy retains only in-frame clones and omits some. The profile shows about 91,000 clones, 92% of them singletons. V was cut by 7 bases and J by 0 bases, with 6 bases left in between. Per germline, CDR1 LNHDA and CDR2 SQIVND (reference sequence). The CDR3 extends over 13 amino acids. In regard to this clone: Its antigen is undetermined.

V usage is TRBV19 and J usage is TRBJ1-4, with no clear D. The sequence was obtained from an adult who received the AZD1222 COVID-19 vaccine. Here the sequenced sample was peripheral blood, taken 28 days after the second AZD1222 dose. In DNA, the CDR3 is TGTGCCAGTAACAGTCCAACTAATGAAAAACTGTTTTTT. It encodes CASNSPTNEKLFF.